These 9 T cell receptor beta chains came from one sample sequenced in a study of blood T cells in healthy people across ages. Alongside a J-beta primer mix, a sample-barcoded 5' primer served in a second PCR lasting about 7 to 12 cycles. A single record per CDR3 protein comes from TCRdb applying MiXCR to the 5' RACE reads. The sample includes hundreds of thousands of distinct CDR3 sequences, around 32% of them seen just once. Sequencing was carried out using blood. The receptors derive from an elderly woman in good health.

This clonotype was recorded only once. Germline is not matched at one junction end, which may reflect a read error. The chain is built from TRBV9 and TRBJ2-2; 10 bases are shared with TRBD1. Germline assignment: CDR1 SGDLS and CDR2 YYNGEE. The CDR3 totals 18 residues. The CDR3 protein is CAGSVDGQGEAVTGELFF. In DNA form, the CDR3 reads TGTGCCGGCAGCGTAGATGGACAGGGGGAAGCGGTGACCGGGGAGCTGTTTTTT.

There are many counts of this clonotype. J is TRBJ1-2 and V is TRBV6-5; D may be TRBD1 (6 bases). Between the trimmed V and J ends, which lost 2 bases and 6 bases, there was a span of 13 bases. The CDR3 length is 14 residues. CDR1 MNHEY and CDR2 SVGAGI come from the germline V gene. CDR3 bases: TGTGCCAGCAGTTACGGTTTAGAGGGGGATGGCTACACCTTC. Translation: CASSYGLEGDGYTF.

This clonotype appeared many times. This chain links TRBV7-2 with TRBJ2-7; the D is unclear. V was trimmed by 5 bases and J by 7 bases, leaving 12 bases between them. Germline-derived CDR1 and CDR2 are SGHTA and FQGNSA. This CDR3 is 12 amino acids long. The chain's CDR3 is CASSTRRREQYF. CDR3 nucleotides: TGTGCCAGCAGCACCCGTCGAAGGGAGCAGTACTTC.

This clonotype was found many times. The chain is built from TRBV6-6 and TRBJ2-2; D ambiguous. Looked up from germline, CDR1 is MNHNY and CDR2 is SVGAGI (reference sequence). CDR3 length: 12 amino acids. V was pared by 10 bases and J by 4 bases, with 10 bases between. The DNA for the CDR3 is TGTGCCACTAAAGGGTCCACCGGGGAGCTGTTTTTT. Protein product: CATKGSTGELFF.

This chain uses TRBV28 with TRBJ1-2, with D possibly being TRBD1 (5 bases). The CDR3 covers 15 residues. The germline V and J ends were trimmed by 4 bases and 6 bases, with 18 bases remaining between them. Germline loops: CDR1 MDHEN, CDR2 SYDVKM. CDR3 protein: CASSWGGQWIDGYTF. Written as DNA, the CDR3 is TGTGCCAGCAGTTGGGGAGGACAATGGATCGATGGCTACACCTTC.

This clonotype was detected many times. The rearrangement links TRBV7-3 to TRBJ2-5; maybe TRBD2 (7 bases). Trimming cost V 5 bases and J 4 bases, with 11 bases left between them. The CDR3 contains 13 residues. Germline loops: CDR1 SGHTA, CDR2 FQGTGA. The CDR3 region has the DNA TGTGCCAGCAGCCGGGGGGCAACAGAGACCCAGTACTTC. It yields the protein CASSRGATETQYF.

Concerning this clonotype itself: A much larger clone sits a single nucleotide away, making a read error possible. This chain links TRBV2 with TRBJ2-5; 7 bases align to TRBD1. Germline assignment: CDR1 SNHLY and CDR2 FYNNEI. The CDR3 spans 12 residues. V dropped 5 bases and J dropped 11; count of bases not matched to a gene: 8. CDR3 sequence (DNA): TGTGCCAGCAGTCTAATGGGGACAGAACAGTACTTC. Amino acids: CASSLMGTEQYF.

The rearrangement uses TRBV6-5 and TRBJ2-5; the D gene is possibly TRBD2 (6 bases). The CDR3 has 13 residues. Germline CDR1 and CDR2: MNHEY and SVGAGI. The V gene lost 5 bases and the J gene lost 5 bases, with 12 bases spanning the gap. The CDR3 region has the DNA TGTGCCAGCAGTAACCCCCGGGGGGAGACCCAGTACTTC. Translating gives CASSNPRGETQYF.

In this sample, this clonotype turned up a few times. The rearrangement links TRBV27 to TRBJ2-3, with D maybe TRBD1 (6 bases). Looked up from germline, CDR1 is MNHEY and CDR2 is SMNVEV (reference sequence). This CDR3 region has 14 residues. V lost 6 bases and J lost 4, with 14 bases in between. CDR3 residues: CASRSTGRPDTQYF. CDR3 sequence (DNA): TGTGCCAGCAGATCGACAGGCCGTCCAGATACGCAGTATTTT.